The clone carrying this T cell receptor (beta chain) was counted only a few times. This record comes from a study of CD8+ T cells in alopecia areata. Looked up from germline, CDR1 is MNHEY and CDR2 is SVGAGI. Unmatched junction bases numbered 8, after V lost 4 bases and J lost 6 bases. The CDR3 runs 15 residues. Treatment given: oral pan-JAK inhibitor, 5-10 mg twice daily. Sampling of alopecia areata patients yielded lesional scalp punch biopsies as well as peripheral blood. Sorting of PBMCs yielded the CD4+ and CD8+ T cells. Reverse transcription of extracted RNA yielded cDNA, which provided the sequencing template. Clones were read by immunoSEQ multiplex PCR, and TCRdb kept only the in-frame ones, dropping some. The sample lists approximately 220,000 clones; less than 45% were seen once.

The chain joins TRBV6-5 to TRBJ1-3, with 8 bases aligning to TRBD1. Material: CD4+ T cells sorted from blood, obtained at roughly week 30, from a patient treated with tofacitinib. The TCR sequence derives from a human donor with alopecia areata. Written as DNA, the CDR3 is TGTGCCAGCAGTTCTTACGGACAGGGAGAAAACACCATATATTTT. As protein: CASSSYGQGENTIYF.